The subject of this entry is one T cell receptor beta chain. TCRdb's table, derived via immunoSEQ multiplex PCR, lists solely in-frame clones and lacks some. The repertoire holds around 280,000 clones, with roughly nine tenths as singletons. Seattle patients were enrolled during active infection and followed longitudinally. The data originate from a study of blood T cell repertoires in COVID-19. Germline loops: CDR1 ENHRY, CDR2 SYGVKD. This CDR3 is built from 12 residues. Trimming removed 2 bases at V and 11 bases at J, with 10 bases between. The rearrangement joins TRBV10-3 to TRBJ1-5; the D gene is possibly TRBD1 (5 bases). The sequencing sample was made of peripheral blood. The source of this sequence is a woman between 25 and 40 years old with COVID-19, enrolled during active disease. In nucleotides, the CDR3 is TGTGCCATCAGTGAGAGGGGCGGGACCCAGCATTTT. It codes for CAISERGGTQHF.